The 5 T cell receptor beta chains below all came from one sample that was sequenced in a study of shared clonotypes between healthy human individuals. Sequenced by immunoSEQ multiplex PCR; TCRdb stores in-frame clones only, minus some. The sample carries some 1.1 million clones, approximately 80% recorded once. The sequencing input was memory CD4+ T cells from PBMCs. As for subset: CD45RA-negative fraction. The receptors were gathered from a man aged 18-30 years in good health. Some clones in this sample may be carry-over from other donors' samples.

This clone was recorded once. The chain has TRBV5-6 and TRBJ1-1; D is possibly TRBD1 (5 bases). The V end lost 5 bases, the J end lost 1 base, and 12 bases lay between the germline ends. The CDR3 extends over 14 amino acids. The germline CDR1 and CDR2 sequences are SGHDT and YYEEEE. CDR3 amino acids: CASSSGTSNTEAFF. CDR3 bases: TGTGCCAGCAGTTCCGGGACTTCGAACACTGAAGCTTTCTTT. Complete variable domain (other parts from reference TRBV5-6 and TRBJ1-1): DAGVTQSPTHLIKTRGQQVTLRCSPKSGHDTVSWYQQALGQGPQFIFQYYEEEERQRGNFPDRFSGHQFPNYSSELNVNALLLGDSALYLCASSSGTSNTEAFFGQGTRLTVV.

The chain couples TRBV5-1 to TRBJ1-1, with 10 bases aligning to TRBD1. Germline-derived CDR1 and CDR2 are SGHRS and YFSETQ. The CDR3 totals 15 residues. V gave up 4 bases and J gave up 2 bases; unmatched junction bases: 5. The chain's CDR3 is CASSAGTGDNTEAFF. The DNA for the CDR3 is TGCGCCAGCAGCGCCGGGACAGGGGACAACACTGAAGCTTTCTTT.

The chain joins TRBV5-6 to TRBJ2-5, with TRBD2 matching over 10 bases. Unmatched junction bases numbered 5, after V lost 3 bases and J lost 0 bases. Germline values: CDR1 SGHDT, CDR2 YYEEEE. This CDR3 is 16 amino acids long. CDR3 region: CASSYQLAGNQETQYF. The DNA of the CDR3 is TGTGCCAGCAGCTATCAACTAGCGGGAAACCAAGAGACCCAGTACTTC.

This clone was detected only a few times. The CDR3 region is CASSQLFTLRDLSGNTIYF. CDR3 sequence (DNA): TGCGCCAGCAGCCAATTATTCACTCTTCGGGACCTCTCTGGAAACACCATATATTTT. The chain couples TRBV4-1 to TRBJ1-3; D perhaps matches TRBD1 (5 bases). The CDR3 runs 19 residues. In germline, CDR1 is MGHRA, CDR2 YSYEKL. The ends were cut back, 2 bases at V and 0 bases at J, with 20 bases in the middle.

Regarding this clone: In the same sample, other DNA sequences code for this CDR3. This chain joins TRBV18 and TRBJ1-2; D gene ambiguous. Trimming took off 4 bases at V and 2 bases at J, with 5 bases between the two ends. The length of the CDR3 is 12 residues. Per the germline V gene, CDR1 is KGHSH and CDR2 is LQKENI. CDR3 amino acids: CASSRGNYGYTF. The CDR3 DNA sequence: TGTGCCAGCTCACGGGGAAACTATGGCTACACCTTC.